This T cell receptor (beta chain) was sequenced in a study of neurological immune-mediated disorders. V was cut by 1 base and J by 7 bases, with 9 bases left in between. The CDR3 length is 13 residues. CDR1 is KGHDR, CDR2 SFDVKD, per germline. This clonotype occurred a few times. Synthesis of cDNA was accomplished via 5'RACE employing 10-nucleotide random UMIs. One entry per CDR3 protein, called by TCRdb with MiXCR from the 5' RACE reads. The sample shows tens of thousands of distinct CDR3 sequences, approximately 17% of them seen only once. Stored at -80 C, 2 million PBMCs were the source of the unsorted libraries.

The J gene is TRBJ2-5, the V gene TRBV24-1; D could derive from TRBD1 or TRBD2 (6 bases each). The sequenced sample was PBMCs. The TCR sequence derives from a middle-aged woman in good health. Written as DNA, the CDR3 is TGTGCCACCAGTGATTTTGAGGGGGGGACCCAGTACTTC. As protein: CATSDFEGGTQYF.